This entry lists 6 T cell receptor beta chains sequenced from one sample in a study of T cell responses to AZD1222 COVID-19 vaccine. Only in-frame clones appear in the TCRdb table, and some are missing; sequencing was by immunoSEQ multiplex PCR. The top ten clones hold roughly 10% of a sample with 130,000 or so clones, roughly 90% of them seen once. The material sequenced was peripheral blood, taken on day 0 of MenACWY control vaccination. Receptors were obtained from an adult in good health.

This chain joins TRBV11-3 and TRBJ1-1, with no clear D. The V gene lost 1 base and the J gene lost 11 bases, with 11 bases spanning the gap. The CDR3 contains 12 residues. CDR1 is SGHNT, CDR2 YENEEA, per germline. DNA of the CDR3: TGTGCCAGCAGCTTAGTTCGGGAGGCGGCTTTCTTT. This translates into CASSLVREAAFF.

The chain recombines TRBV27 with TRBJ2-7, with D maybe TRBD1 (6 bases). Germline lookup yields CDR1 MNHEY and CDR2 SMNVEV (reference sequence). The CDR3 is 14 amino acids. V dropped 2 bases and J dropped 8 bases, with 16 bases sitting between them. This CDR3 reads CASSLNRAILKQYF. Written as DNA, the CDR3 is TGTGCCAGCAGTTTAAACAGGGCGATTTTAAAGCAGTACTTC.

The chain carries TRBV7-8 and TRBJ1-5; 7 bases match TRBD1. Losses at the gene ends were 1 base for V and 3 bases for J; bases not matched to a gene: 3. The CDR3 covers 15 residues. Germline V gene lookup returns CDR1 SGHVS and CDR2 FQNEAQ. The CDR3 protein is CASSLVQGDNQPQHF. DNA of the CDR3: TGTGCCAGCAGCTTAGTTCAGGGGGACAATCAGCCCCAGCATTTT.

The V gene is TRBV6-5, the J gene TRBJ1-1, with D uncertain. The germline CDR1 and CDR2 sequences are MNHEY and SVGAGI. The CDR3 spans 15 residues. Trimming took 2 bases from V and 1 from J, leaving 11 bases between them. The CDR3 DNA is TGTGCCAGCAGTTACCGGCCAGAGAAGAACACTGAAGCTTTCTTT. Translating gives CASSYRPEKNTEAFF.

This sequence joins TRBV5-4 and TRBJ1-1; 10 bases match TRBD1. V lost 6 bases to trimming and J lost 1 base; unmatched junction nucleotides: 3. There are 14 residues in the CDR3. The V gene's germline CDR1 is SGHNT and CDR2 YYREEE (reference sequence). CDR3 loop: CASTRTGGNTEAFF. The CDR3 bases are TGTGCCAGCACCCGGACAGGGGGGAACACTGAAGCTTTCTTT.

V gene TRBV7-3 combines with J gene TRBJ2-2; D not certain. The CDR3 covers 13 residues. V was cut by 5 bases and J by 7 bases, with 11 bases left in between. Germline CDR1 is SGHTA and CDR2 is FQGTGA. The chain's CDR3 is CASSQGQIGELFF. For the CDR3, the DNA is TGTGCCAGCAGCCAAGGGCAGATCGGGGAGCTGTTTTTT.